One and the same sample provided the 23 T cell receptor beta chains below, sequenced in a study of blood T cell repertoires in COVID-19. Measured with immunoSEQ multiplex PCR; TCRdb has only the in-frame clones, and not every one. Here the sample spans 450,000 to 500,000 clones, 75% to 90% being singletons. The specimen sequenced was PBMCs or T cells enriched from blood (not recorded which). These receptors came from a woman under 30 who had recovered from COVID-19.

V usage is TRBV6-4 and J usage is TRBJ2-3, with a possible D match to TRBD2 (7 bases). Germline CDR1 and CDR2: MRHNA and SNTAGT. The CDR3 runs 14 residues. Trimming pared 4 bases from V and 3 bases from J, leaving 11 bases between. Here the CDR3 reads CASSAKGGTDTQYF. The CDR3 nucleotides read TGTGCCAGCAGTGCCAAGGGGGGGACAGATACGCAGTATTTT.

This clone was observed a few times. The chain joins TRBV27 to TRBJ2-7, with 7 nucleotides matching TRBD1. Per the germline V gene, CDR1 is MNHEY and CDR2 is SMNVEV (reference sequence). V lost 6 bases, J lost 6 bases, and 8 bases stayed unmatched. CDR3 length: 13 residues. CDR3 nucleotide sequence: TGTGCCAGCAGCAACGACAGGGCAGGCGAGCAGTACTTC. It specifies CASSNDRAGEQYF.

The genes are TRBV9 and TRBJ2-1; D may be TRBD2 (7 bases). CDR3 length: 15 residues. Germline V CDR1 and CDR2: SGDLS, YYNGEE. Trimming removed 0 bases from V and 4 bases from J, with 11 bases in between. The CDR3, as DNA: TGTGCCAGCAGCGTAGCGGGGGGCCAGTACAATGAGCAGTTCTTC. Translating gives CASSVAGGQYNEQFF.

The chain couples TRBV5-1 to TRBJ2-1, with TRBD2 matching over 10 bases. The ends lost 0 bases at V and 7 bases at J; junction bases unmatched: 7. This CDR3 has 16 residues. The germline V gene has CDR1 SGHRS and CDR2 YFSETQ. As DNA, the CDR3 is TGCGCCAGCAGCTTGGGTCCTAGCGGGGGTCGTAATGAGCAGTTCTTC. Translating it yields CASSLGPSGGRNEQFF.

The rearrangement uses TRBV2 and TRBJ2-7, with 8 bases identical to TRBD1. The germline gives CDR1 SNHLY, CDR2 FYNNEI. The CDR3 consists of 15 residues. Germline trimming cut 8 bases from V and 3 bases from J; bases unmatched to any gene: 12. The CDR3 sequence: CASSEGGQDYYEQYF. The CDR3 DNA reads TGTGCCAGCTCCGAGGGGGGACAGGACTACTACGAGCAGTACTTC.

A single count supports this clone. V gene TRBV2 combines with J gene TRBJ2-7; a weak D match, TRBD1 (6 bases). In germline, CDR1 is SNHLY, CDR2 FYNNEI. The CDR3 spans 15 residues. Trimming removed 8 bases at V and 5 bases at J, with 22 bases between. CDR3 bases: TGTGCCAGCCGACTTCTCGGCACAGGGTTTGACGAGCAGTACTTC. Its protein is CASRLLGTGFDEQYF. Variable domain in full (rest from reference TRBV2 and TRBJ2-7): EPEVTQTPSHQVTQMGQEVILRCVPISNHLYFYWYRQILGQKVEFLVSFYNNEISEKSEIFDDQFSVERPDGSNFTLKIRSTKLEDSAMYFCASRLLGTGFDEQYFGPGTRLTVT.

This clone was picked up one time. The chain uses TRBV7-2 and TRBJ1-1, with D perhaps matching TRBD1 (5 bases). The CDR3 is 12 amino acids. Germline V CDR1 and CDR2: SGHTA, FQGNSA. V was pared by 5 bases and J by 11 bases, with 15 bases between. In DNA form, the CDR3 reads TGTGCCAGCAGCATAGGGCCCCGGGGGGCTTTCTTT. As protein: CASSIGPRGAFF.

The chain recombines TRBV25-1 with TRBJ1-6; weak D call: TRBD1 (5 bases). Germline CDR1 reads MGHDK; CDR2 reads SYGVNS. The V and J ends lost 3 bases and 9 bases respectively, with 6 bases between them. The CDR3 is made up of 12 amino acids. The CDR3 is CASSDRASPLHF. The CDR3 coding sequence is TGTGCCAGCAGTGACAGGGCTTCACCCCTCCACTTT.

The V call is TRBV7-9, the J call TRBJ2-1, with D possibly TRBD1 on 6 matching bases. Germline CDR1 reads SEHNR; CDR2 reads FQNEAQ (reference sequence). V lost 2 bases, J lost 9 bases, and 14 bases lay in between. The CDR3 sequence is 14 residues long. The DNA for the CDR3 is TGTGCCAGCAGCTTAATGTTGGGGGCAAGTGAGCAGTTCTTC. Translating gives CASSLMLGASEQFF.

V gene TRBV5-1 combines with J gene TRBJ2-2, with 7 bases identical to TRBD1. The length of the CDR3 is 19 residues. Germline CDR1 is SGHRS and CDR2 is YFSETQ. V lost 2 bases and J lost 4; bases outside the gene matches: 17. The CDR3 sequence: CASSFNPQRQGAGTGELFF. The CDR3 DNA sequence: TGCGCCAGCAGCTTCAACCCCCAACGACAGGGCGCGGGCACCGGGGAGCTGTTTTTT. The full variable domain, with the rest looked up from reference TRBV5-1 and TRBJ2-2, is KAGVTQTPRYLIKTRGQQVTLSCSPISGHRSVSWYQQTPGQGLQFLFEYFSETQRNKGNFPGRFSGRQFSNSRSEMNVSTLELGDSALYLCASSFNPQRQGAGTGELFFGEGSRLTVL.

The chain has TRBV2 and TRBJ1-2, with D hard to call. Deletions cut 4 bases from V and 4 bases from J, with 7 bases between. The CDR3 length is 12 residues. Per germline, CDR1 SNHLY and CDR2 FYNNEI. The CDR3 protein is CASSGHRYGYTF. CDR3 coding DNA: TGTGCCAGCAGTGGACACCGCTATGGCTACACCTTC.

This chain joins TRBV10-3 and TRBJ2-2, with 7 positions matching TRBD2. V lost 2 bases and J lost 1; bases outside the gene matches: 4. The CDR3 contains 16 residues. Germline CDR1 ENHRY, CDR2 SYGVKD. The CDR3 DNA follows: TGTGCCATCAGTGAGCGGCTAGCGGTGAACACCGGGGAGCTGTTTTTT. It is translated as CAISERLAVNTGELFF.

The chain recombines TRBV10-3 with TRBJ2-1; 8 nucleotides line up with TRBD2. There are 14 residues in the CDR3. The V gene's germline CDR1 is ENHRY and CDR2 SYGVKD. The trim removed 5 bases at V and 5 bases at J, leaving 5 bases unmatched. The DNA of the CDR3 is TGTGCCATCAGTTTTACCGGGGGGGACAATGAGCAGTTCTTC. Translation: CAISFTGGDNEQFF.

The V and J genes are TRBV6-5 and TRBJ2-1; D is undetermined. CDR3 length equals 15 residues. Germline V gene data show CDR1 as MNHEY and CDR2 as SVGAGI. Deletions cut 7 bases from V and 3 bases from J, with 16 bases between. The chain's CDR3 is CASNGRGILYNEQFF. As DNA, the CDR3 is TGTGCCAGCAATGGTCGAGGAATACTCTACAATGAGCAGTTCTTC.

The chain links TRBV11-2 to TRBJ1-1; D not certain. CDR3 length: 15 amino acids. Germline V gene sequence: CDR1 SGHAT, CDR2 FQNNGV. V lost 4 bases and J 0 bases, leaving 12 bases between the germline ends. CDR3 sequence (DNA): TGTGCCAGCAGCTCTCCGACATTAGTGAACACTGAAGCTTTCTTT. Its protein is CASSSPTLVNTEAFF.

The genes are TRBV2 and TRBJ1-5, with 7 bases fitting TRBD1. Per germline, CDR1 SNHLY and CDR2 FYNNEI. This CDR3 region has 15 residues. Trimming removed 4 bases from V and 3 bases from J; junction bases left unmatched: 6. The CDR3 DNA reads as TGTGCCAGCAGTGCTGAGGGGGCGCCCAATCAGCCCCAGCATTTT. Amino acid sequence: CASSAEGAPNQPQHF.

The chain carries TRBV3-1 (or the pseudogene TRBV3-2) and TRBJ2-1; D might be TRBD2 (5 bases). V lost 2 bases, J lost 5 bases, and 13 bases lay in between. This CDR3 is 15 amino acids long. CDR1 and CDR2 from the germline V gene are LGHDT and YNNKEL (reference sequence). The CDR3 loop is CASSQSPGEHNEQFF. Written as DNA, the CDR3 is TGTGCCAGCAGCCAATCCCCCGGGGAGCACAATGAGCAGTTCTTC.

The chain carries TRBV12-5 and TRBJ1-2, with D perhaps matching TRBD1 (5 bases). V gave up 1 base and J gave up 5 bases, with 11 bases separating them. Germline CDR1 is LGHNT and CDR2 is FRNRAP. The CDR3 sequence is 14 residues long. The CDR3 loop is CASGLAGGGYGYTF. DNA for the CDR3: TGTGCTAGTGGTTTGGCCGGGGGAGGGTATGGCTACACCTTC.

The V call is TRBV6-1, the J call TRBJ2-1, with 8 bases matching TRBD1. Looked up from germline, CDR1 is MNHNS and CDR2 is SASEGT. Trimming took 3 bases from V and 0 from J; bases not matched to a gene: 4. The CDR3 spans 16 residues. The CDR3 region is CASSEGQESSYNEQFF. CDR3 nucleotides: TGTGCCAGCAGTGAGGGACAGGAGAGCTCCTACAATGAGCAGTTCTTC.

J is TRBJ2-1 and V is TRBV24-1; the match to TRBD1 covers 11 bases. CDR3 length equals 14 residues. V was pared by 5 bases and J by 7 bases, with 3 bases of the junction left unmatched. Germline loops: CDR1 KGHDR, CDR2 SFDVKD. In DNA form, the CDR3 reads TGTGCCACCAGTGGGGACAGGGGGGGAAATGAGCAGTTCTTC. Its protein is CATSGDRGGNEQFF.

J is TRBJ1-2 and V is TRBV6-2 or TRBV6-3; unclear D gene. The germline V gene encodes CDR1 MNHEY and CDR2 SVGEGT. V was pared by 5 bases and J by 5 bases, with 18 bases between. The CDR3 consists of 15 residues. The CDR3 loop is CASSSGPTLVYGYTF. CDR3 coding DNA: TGTGCCAGCAGTAGCGGACCGACCTTGGTGTATGGCTACACCTTC.

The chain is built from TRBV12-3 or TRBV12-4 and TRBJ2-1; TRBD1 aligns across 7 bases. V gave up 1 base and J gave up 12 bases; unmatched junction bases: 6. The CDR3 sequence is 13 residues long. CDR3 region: CASSLGDSGGQFF. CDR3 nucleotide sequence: TGTGCCAGCAGTTTAGGGGACAGCGGAGGGCAGTTCTTC.

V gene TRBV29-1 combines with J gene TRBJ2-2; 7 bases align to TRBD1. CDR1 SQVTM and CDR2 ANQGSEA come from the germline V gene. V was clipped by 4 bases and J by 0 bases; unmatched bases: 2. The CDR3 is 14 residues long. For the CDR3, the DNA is TGCAGCGTTGTGACAGGGCCGAACACCGGGGAGCTGTTTTTT. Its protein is CSVVTGPNTGELFF.